This TCR beta chain was sequenced for a study of T cell responses to AZD1222 COVID-19 vaccine. Profiling relied on immunoSEQ multiplex PCR, and the TCRdb table lists in-frame clones only, not all of them. The sample holds 110,000 or so clones, approximately 90% seen once. To note about this clone: Its antigen remains unidentified.

CDR3 size: 14 residues. Per germline, CDR1 SGHKS and CDR2 YYEKEE (reference sequence). The V end lost 4 bases, the J end lost 1 base, and 11 bases lay between the germline ends. Study conclusions and caveats: Sampling that yielded the repertoires occurred only after the peak T cell response. Seropositive at baseline were only six or seven AZD1222 recipients. Across the whole spike, CD4 TCRs peaked at regions 160-218 and 743-854. A mostly white British donor set with more females was recruited, and clonal diversity was possibly underestimated.

The chain uses TRBV5-5 and TRBJ1-1; D not resolved. This receptor was identified in an adult who received the AZD1222 COVID-19 vaccine. Here the sequenced sample was peripheral blood, taken 28 days after the second AZD1222 dose. In DNA, the CDR3 is TGTGCCAGCAGCGGGGTGAGAGGGAACACTGAAGCTTTCTTT. It codes for CASSGVRGNTEAFF.